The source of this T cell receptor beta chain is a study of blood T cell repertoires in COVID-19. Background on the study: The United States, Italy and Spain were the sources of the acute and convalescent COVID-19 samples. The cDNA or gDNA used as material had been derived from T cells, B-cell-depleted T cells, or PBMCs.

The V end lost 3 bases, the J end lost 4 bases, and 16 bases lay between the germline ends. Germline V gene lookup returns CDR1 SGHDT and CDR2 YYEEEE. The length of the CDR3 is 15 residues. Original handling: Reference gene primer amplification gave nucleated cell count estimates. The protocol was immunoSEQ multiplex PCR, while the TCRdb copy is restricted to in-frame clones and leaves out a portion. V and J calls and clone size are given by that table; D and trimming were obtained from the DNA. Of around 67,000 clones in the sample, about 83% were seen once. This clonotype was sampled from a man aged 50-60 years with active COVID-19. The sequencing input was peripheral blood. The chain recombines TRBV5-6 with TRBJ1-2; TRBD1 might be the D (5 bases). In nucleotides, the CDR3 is TGTGCCAGCAGCTCCGTAAGCGACAGCAGCTATGGCTACACCTTC. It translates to CASSSVSDSSYGYTF.